This T cell receptor (beta chain) was recovered during a study of shared clonotypes between healthy human individuals. Study results and limitations: Several donors held approximately 4.6% of naive CD4 clonotypes in common.

The naive CD8 population came from CD45RO-negative cells selected for CCR7, without terminally differentiated effector memory CD45RA+ cells. Here immunoSEQ multiplex PCR was the method, and the copy in TCRdb shows in-frame clones only, minus some. The sample lists about 2.1 million clones, around 93% seen once, with approximately 1.6% in the top ten. For this clone: No antigen is known for it. The sample contains more than one DNA sequence encoding this CDR3.

Unmatched junction bases numbered 5, after V lost 6 bases and J lost 0 bases. Germline-derived CDR1 and CDR2 are LNHDA and SQIVND (reference sequence). The length of the CDR3 is 15 residues. This TCR derives from a man younger than 30 in good health. Some clones in this sample may be carry-over from other donors' samples. The specimen was naive CD8+ T cells from PBMCs. V usage is TRBV19 and J usage is TRBJ2-1; 7 nucleotides align to TRBD2. As DNA, the CDR3 is TGTGCCAGTAGCTTAGCGGGTGTCTCCTACAATGAGCAGTTCTTC. Protein product: CASSLAGVSYNEQFF.